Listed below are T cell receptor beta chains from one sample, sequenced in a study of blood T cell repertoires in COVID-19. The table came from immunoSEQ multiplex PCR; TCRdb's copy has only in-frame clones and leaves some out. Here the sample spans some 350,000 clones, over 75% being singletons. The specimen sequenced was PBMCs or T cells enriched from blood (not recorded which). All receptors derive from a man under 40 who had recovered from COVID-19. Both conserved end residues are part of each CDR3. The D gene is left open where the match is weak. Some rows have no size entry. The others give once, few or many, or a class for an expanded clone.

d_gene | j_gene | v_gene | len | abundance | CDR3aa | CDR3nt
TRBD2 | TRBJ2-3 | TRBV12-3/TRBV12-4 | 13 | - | CASSGLVADTQYF | TGTGCCAGCAGTGGACTAGTAGCAGATACGCAGTATTTT
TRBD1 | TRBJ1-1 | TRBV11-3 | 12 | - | CASSSGQGRAFF | TGTGCCAGCAGCTCCGGACAGGGGAGGGCTTTCTTT
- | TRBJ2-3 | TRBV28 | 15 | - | CASIPLGGGTDTQYF | TGTGCCAGCATTCCCTTAGGGGGGGGAACAGATACGCAGTATTTT
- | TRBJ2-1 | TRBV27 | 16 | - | CASTTIRGGAHNEQFF | TGTGCCAGCACCACCATAAGGGGGGGCGCACACAATGAGCAGTTCTTC
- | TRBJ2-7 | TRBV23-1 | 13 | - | CAKRVGGFYEQYF | TGCGCCAAAAGGGTAGGGGGATTCTACGAGCAGTACTTC
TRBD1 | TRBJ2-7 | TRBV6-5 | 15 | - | CASSLRTGISYEQYF | TGTGCCAGCAGCCTCAGGACAGGAATATCCTACGAGCAGTACTTC
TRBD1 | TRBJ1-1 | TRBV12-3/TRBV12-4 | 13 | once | CASSLRQGSEAFF | TGTGCCAGCAGCCTACGACAGGGGTCTGAAGCTTTCTTT
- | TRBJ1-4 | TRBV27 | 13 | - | CASGKDSKEKLFF | TGTGCCAGCGGGAAGGACAGCAAAGAAAAACTGTTTTTT
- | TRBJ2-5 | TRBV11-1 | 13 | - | CASSLDTQETQYF | TGTGCCAGCAGCTTGGACACACAAGAGACCCAGTACTTC
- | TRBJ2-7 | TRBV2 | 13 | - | CASSDRTVYEQYF | TGTGCCAGCAGTGATCGGACAGTCTACGAGCAGTACTTC
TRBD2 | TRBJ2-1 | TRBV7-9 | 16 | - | CASSPLGLAGPIEQFF | TGTGCCAGCAGCCCTCTCGGACTAGCGGGGCCAATCGAGCAGTTCTTC
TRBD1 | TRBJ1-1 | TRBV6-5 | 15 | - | CASRPPGTVRAEAFF | TGTGCCAGCAGGCCGCCAGGGACAGTCAGAGCTGAAGCTTTCTTT
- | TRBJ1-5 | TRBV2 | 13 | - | CASSAEVGQPQHF | TGTGCCAGCAGTGCAGAGGTAGGTCAGCCCCAGCATTTT
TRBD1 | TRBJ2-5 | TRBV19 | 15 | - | CASSQVGTGEETQYF | TGTGCCAGTAGTCAAGTAGGGACAGGGGAAGAGACCCAGTACTTC
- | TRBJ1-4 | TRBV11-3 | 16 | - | CASGNLTGPTNEKLFF | TGTGCCAGCGGGAACTTAACAGGGCCAACTAATGAAAAACTGTTTTTT
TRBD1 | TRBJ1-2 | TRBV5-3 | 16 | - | CARSSRTGARNYGYTF | TGTGCCAGAAGCTCCAGGACAGGGGCAAGGAACTATGGCTACACCTTC
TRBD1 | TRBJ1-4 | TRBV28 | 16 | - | CASSAGQGKGGEKLFF | TGTGCCAGCAGTGCGGGACAGGGGAAGGGTGGTGAAAAACTGTTTTTT
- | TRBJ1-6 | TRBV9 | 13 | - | CASSQGANSPLHF | TGTGCCAGCAGTCAGGGCGCTAATTCACCCCTCCACTTT
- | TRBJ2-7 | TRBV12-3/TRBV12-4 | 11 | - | CASSSLSEQYF | TGTGCCAGCAGTTCCCTGAGCGAGCAGTACTTC
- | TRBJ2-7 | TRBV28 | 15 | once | CASHLGAERPYEQYF | TGTGCCAGCCATCTGGGGGCAGAAAGACCCTACGAGCAGTACTTC
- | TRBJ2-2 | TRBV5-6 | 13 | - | CASSLEGPGELFF | TGTGCCAGCAGCTTGGAGGGGCCCGGGGAGCTGTTTTTT
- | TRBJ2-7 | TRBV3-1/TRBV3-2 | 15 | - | CASSRTLGESYEQYF | TGTGCCAGCAGTCGCACGTTGGGAGAATCATACGAGCAGTACTTC
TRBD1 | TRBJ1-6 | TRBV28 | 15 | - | CASSPNGQVNSPLHF | TGTGCCAGCAGCCCGAATGGACAGGTTAATTCACCCCTCCACTTT
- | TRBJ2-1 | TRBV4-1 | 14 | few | CASSPYRAYNEQFF | TGCGCCAGCAGCCCGTACAGAGCCTACAATGAGCAGTTCTTC
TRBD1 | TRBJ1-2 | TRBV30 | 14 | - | CAWSAFTGGDGYTF | TGTGCCTGGAGTGCCTTTACAGGGGGCGATGGCTACACCTTC
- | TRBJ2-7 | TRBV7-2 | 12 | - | CASSLGPLEQYF | TGTGCCAGCAGCTTAGGTCCCCTCGAGCAGTACTTC
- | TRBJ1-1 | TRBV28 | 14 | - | CASSGSGDRTEAFF | TGTGCCAGCAGTGGGTCGGGGGATAGGACTGAAGCTTTCTTT
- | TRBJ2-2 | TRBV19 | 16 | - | CASSPDRGGSTGELFF | TGTGCCAGTAGCCCCGACAGGGGAGGGAGCACCGGGGAGCTGTTTTTT
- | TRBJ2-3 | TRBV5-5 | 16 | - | CASSLGAGSSTDTQYF | TGTGCCAGCAGCTTGGGGGCGGGATCTAGCACAGATACGCAGTATTTT
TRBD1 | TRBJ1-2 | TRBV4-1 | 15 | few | CASSLQGGSLYGYTF | TGCGCCAGCAGCCTCCAGGGGGGAAGCCTCTATGGCTACACCTTC
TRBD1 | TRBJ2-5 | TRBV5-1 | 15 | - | CASSPRQGLGETQYF | TGCGCCAGCAGCCCACGACAGGGTCTAGGGGAGACCCAGTACTTC
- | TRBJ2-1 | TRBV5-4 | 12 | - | CASSLGVYEQFF | TGTGCCAGCAGCTTGGGAGTATATGAGCAGTTCTTC
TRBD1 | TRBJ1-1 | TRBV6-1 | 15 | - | CASSEGQGPNTEAFF | TGTGCCAGCAGTGAGGGACAGGGACCGAACACTGAAGCTTTCTTT
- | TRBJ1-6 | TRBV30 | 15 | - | CAWSVVGFYNSPLHF | TGTGCCTGGAGTGTTGTGGGCTTCTATAATTCACCCCTCCACTTT
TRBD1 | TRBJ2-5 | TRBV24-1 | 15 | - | CATSEWTGGAETQYF | TGTGCCACCAGTGAGTGGACAGGGGGTGCGGAGACCCAGTACTTC
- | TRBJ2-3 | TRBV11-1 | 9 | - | CASSPGVYF | TGTGCCAGCAGCCCGGGTGTGTATTTT
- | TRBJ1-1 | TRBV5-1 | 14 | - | CASSLTVQDTEAFF | TGCGCCAGCAGCTTGACGGTCCAGGACACTGAAGCTTTCTTT
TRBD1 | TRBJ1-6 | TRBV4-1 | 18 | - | CASSHEPGQGRGLAPLHF | TGCGCCAGCAGCCACGAACCGGGACAGGGGAGAGGATTGGCACCCCTCCACTTT
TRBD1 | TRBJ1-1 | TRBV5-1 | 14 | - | CASSLGGTASKAFF | TGCGCCAGCAGCTTGGGTGGGACAGCCTCCAAAGCTTTCTTT
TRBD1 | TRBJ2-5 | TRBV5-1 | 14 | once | CASSLQGAGETQYF | TGCGCCAGCAGCTTACAGGGGGCTGGGGAGACCCAGTACTTC